This entry is about one T cell receptor (beta chain). Antigen: not known. The data were taken from a study of OX40 agonist ivuxolimab in advanced cancers. Study details: Prior anti-PD-1, anti-PD-L1 or anti-CTLA-4 therapy was allowed; roughly 40% had some. Study observations and caveats: On average, CD8+ T cells had more expanded clones than CD4+. Both CD4+ and CD8+ T cell populations in blood had undergone clonal expansion by week 6 at 0.1 to 3.0 mg/kg.

The method was immunoSEQ multiplex PCR; TCRdb's version includes in-frame clones alone and lacks a portion of them. This table has approximately 17,000 clones, about three quarters appearing once. The V gene's germline CDR1 is MNHEY and CDR2 SVGAGI. The trim removed 0 bases at V and 7 bases at J, leaving 0 bases unmatched. This CDR3 has 12 residues. Anyone with autoimmune disease history or systemic immunosuppression was excluded. The sample consisted of CD4+ or CD8+ T cells sorted from blood, taken in a trial of the OX40 agonist ivuxolimab. The clonotype was recovered from an adult with an advanced solid tumor such as melanoma, head and neck, liver or kidney cancer. The rearrangement links TRBV6-5 to TRBJ2-7; 7 nucleotides agree with TRBD2. The CDR3 DNA is TGTGCCAGCAGTTACTCGGGAGGGGAGCAGTACTTC. The encoded protein is CASSYSGGEQYF.